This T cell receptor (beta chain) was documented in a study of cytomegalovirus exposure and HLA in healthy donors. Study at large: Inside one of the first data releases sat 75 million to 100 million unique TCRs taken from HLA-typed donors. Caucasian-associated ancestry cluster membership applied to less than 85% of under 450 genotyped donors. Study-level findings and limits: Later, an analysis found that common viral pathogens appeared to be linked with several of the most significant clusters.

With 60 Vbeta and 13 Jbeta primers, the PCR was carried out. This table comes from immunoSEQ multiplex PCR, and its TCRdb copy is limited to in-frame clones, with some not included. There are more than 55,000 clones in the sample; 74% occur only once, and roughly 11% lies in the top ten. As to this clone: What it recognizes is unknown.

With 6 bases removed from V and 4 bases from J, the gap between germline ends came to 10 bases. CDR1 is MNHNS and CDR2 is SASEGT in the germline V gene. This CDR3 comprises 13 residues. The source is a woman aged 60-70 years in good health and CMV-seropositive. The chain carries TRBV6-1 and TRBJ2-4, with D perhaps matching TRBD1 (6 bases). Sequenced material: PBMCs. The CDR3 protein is CASRGQTKNIQYF. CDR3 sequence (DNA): TGTGCCAGCAGAGGACAGACTAAAAACATTCAGTACTTC.